Below, 10 T cell receptor beta chains from the same sample are listed, as sequenced in a study of beta chain features in type 1 diabetes. Expressed TCRB transcripts were sequenced because the isolated RNA had all been reverse transcribed beforehand. Data came from immunoSEQ multiplex PCR; TCRdb stores just in-frame clones and leaves some out. Seen here are around 200,000 clones, approximately 13% observed once, and the top ten hold 0.5% to 0.75%. What was sequenced was central memory CD4+ T cells from blood. These receptors were taken from a woman aged 18-30 years in good health.

The genes are TRBV5-6 and TRBJ2-7; D is possibly TRBD2 (5 bases). Trimming stripped 0 bases from V and 2 bases from J, with 15 bases between. The CDR3 is 16 amino acids. The germline CDR1 and CDR2 sequences are SGHDT and YYEEEE. Written as DNA, the CDR3 is TGTGCCAGCAGCTTGGCCACTAGACGTTCGACCTACGAGCAGTACTTC. Protein: CASSLATRRSTYEQYF.

This rearrangement joins TRBV5-1 to TRBJ2-7; 10 bases are a match to TRBD2. The CDR3 spans 15 residues. J gave up 6 bases and V 0 bases, and 6 bases lay outside the gene matches. The germline V gene encodes CDR1 SGHRS and CDR2 YFSETQ. The CDR3 DNA reads TGCGCCAGCAGCTTGGGGCTAGCGGGAGCTGGCGAGCAGTACTTC. As protein: CASSLGLAGAGEQYF.

The chain employs TRBV28 and TRBJ1-3; TRBD1 matches at 10 bases. CDR3 length: 14 residues. Looked up from germline, CDR1 is MDHEN and CDR2 is SYDVKM. V dropped 8 bases and J dropped 3; count of bases not matched to a gene: 4. The CDR3 DNA is TGTGCCAGCCGGACAGGGGGAAGTGGAAACACCATATATTTT. Amino acids: CASRTGGSGNTIYF.

This clone was seen a handful of times. The V gene is TRBV20-1, the J gene TRBJ2-5; D unresolved. This CDR3 contains 11 residues. Germline lookup yields CDR1 DFQATT and CDR2 SNEGSKA (reference sequence). V was trimmed by 5 bases and J by 3 bases, leaving 7 bases between them. CDR3 in DNA: TGCAGTGCTCACTTCAAAGAGACCCAGTACTTC. Its translation: CSAHFKETQYF.

The chain links TRBV29-1 to TRBJ2-1, with a tentative D call TRBD1 (6 bases). From germline, CDR1 is SQVTM and CDR2 ANQGSEA. CDR3 length: 13 residues. Trimming removed 8 bases from V and 5 bases from J, with 16 bases in between. The CDR3 DNA follows: TGCAGCTCTCCAGGGGAACTCCACAATGAGCAGTTCTTC. Translating it yields CSSPGELHNEQFF.

This clone was counted between two and nine times. V gene TRBV29-1 combines with J gene TRBJ2-5; 8 positions agree with TRBD2. V lost 0 bases, J lost 3 bases, and 3 bases stayed unmatched. The CDR3 consists of 14 residues. CDR1 SQVTM and CDR2 ANQGSEA come from the germline V gene. The CDR3 loop reads CSVEDTGGKETQYF. CDR3 nucleotide sequence: TGCAGCGTTGAAGATACGGGGGGGAAAGAGACCCAGTACTTC.

This clone turned up a few times. J is TRBJ2-4 and V is TRBV6-6; the match to TRBD1 covers 9 bases. The V gene's germline CDR1 is MNHNY and CDR2 SVGAGI (reference sequence). This CDR3 has 12 amino acids. V shed 8 bases, J shed 10 bases, and the junction held 6 bases outside the gene matches. The CDR3: CASRGQGSIQYF. CDR3 in DNA: TGTGCCAGCCGGGGACAGGGAAGTATTCAGTACTTC.

The sample holds a few counts of this clone. The chain recombines TRBV19 with TRBJ1-1; D is unclear. Germline values: CDR1 LNHDA, CDR2 SQIVND (reference sequence). Trimming stripped 5 bases from V and 4 bases from J, with 14 bases between. This CDR3 comprises 14 residues. DNA for the CDR3: TGTGCCAGTAGTCCTCAAATCTTAGCCACTGAAGCTTTCTTT. Amino acids: CASSPQILATEAFF.

This clone was picked up a small number of times. V usage is TRBV11-2 and J usage is TRBJ1-2, with unresolved D. Germline CDR1 SGHAT, CDR2 FQNNGV. V lost 4 bases and J 8 bases, leaving 14 bases between the germline ends. This CDR3 comprises 13 residues. The CDR3 loop reads CASSSFPGQGYTF. As DNA, the CDR3 is TGTGCCAGCAGCTCCTTCCCAGGCCAGGGCTACACCTTC.

In this sample, this clone turned up a few times. The V call is TRBV6-5, the J call TRBJ1-1; D unclear. The CDR3 runs to 12 residues. The germline gives CDR1 MNHEY, CDR2 SVGAGI. Trimming took 5 bases from V and 5 from J, leaving 9 bases between them. The CDR3 coding sequence is TGTGCCAGCAGTGATCGCGGGACTGAAGCTTTCTTT. This encodes CASSDRGTEAFF.